The 25 T cell receptor beta chains reported below all come from one sample, sequenced in a study of blood T cells in healthy people across ages. A J-beta primer mix and a sample-barcoded 5' primer were used in a second PCR of about 6 to 12 cycles. In TCRdb, the 5' RACE reads were re-called with MiXCR into one record per CDR3 protein. Found here are around 800,000 distinct CDR3 sequences, 20% to 30% of them singletons; the top ten hold 3%. Separately, the same data were catalogued under a study of T cells of mothers and their children.

The sequencing sample was made of blood. The receptor source for this set is a boy aged 5 to 17 in good health.

The chain couples TRBV18 to TRBJ2-7, with 7 nucleotides matching TRBD1. V lost 3 bases to trimming and J lost 2 bases; unmatched junction nucleotides: 7. Germline-derived CDR1 and CDR2 are KGHSH and LQKENI. CDR3 size: 15 residues. CDR3 in DNA: TGTGCCAGCTCACCTGGGGCAGGGGGTCCCTACGAGCAGTACTTC. Residues: CASSPGAGGPYEQYF.

The gene calls are TRBV5-1 and TRBJ2-7; TRBD2 is a possible D gene (5 bases). The V gene's germline CDR1 is SGHRS and CDR2 YFSETQ. V gave up 4 bases and J gave up 6 bases, with 20 bases separating them. This CDR3 spans 15 amino acids. The DNA for the CDR3 is TGCGCCAGCAGCCAGGACGGCGGGCTTTCTCGCGAGCAGTACTTC. This codes for CASSQDGGLSREQYF.

This chain connects TRBV3-1 to TRBJ2-1; D unclear. CDR1 is LGHDT and CDR2 is YNNKEL in the germline V gene (reference sequence). This CDR3 comprises 12 residues. V was cut by 0 bases and J by 9 bases, with 6 bases left in between. The CDR3 DNA reads as TGTGCCAGCAGCCAAGATACTGGTGAGCAGTTCTTC. Translation: CASSQDTGEQFF.

Only a few counts were recorded for this clonotype. This CDR3 is CASSLADRGSSPGGPPYEQYF. CDR3 nucleotide sequence: TGCGCCAGCAGCTTGGCCGATCGGGGCTCATCCCCCGGGGGTCCCCCCTACGAGCAGTACTTC. V is TRBV5-1 and J is TRBJ2-5, with D possibly being TRBD2 (6 bases). The J call could be wrong; TRBJ2-7 is a better fit for the DNA end. Germline-derived CDR1 and CDR2 are SGHRS and YFSETQ. The CDR3 has 21 amino acids.

The chain couples TRBV9 to TRBJ1-1; D ambiguous. The ends were cut back, 4 bases at V and 5 bases at J, with 12 bases in the middle. CDR1 and CDR2 (germline): SGDLS, YYNGEE. This CDR3 has 13 residues. CDR3 nucleotides: TGTGCCAGCAGCACCTCGATACGAACTGAAGCTTTCTTT. Its translation is CASSTSIRTEAFF.

This clonotype occurred a few times. The chain combines TRBV27 with TRBJ1-1, with D perhaps TRBD1 (6 bases). Germline values: CDR1 MNHEY, CDR2 SMNVEV (reference sequence). The CDR3 length is 14 residues. The V end lost 2 bases, the J end lost 7 bases, and 14 bases lay between the germline ends. The CDR3 DNA reads TGTGCCAGCAGTTTACGGGGGGCTCTATATGAAGCTTTCTTT. Its protein is CASSLRGALYEAFF.

The count of this clonotype is one. V and J are TRBV5-5 and TRBJ2-7, with TRBD1 as a possible D gene (5 bases). The germline V and J ends were trimmed by 8 bases and 3 bases, with 18 bases remaining between them. Germline CDR1 and CDR2: SGHKS and YYEKEE (reference sequence). CDR3 length: 14 residues. CDR3 in DNA: TGTGCCAGGGGTCAGGGTGGTCATGACTACGAGCAGTACTTC. Its translation is CARGQGGHDYEQYF.

The chain links TRBV30 to TRBJ1-3, with a tentative D call TRBD1 (5 bases). CDR1 GTSNPN and CDR2 SVGIG come from the germline V gene (reference sequence). CDR3 size: 15 residues. Between the trimmed V and J ends, which lost 4 bases and 2 bases, there was a span of 15 bases. The CDR3 region has the DNA TGTGCCTGGAAACGGGGCGGACTCCCTGGAAACACCATATATTTT. Translation: CAWKRGGLPGNTIYF.

This clonotype was seen more than once but under ten times. The chain couples TRBV10-3 to TRBJ1-2, with D unresolved. The V gene lost 3 bases and the J gene lost 4 bases, with 30 bases spanning the gap. The CDR3 loop spans 20 amino acids. CDR1 is ENHRY, CDR2 SYGVKD, per germline. CDR3 sequence reads: CAISDPIGQVGSSELYGYTF. CDR3 in DNA: TGTGCCATCAGTGACCCCATCGGTCAAGTAGGGTCGTCGGAACTCTATGGCTACACCTTC.

The chain employs TRBV9 and TRBJ2-3; unclear D gene. The CDR3 has 15 residues. Germline V gene sequence: CDR1 SGDLS, CDR2 YYNGEE. Trimming left V 1 base short and J 4 bases short, with 13 bases between. The CDR3 region has the DNA TGTGCCAGCAGCGTACAGTGGGAAGTGTCAGATACGCAGTATTTT. Amino acid sequence: CASSVQWEVSDTQYF.

This clonotype came up a few times. This sequence joins TRBV4-1 and TRBJ2-7, with D possibly being TRBD1 or TRBD2 (6 bases each). V shed 0 bases and J shed 2 bases, with 11 bases lying between them. The CDR3 consists of 15 residues. Germline V gives CDR1 MGHRA, CDR2 YSYEKL. CDR3 sequence (DNA): TGCGCCAGCAGCCAAGACGAGGGGGGCACCTACGAGCAGTACTTC. Its translation is CASSQDEGGTYEQYF.

This clonotype was recorded a few times. The gene calls are TRBV30 and TRBJ2-5; 9 nucleotides agree with TRBD1. The better agreement between TRBJ2-7 and the DNA end casts doubt on the J call. Germline V gene sequence: CDR1 GTSNPN, CDR2 SVGIG (reference sequence). CDR3 size: 15 residues. The CDR3 region is CAWAGRGTGYGEQYF. In DNA form, the CDR3 reads TGTGCCTGGGCGGGTCGGGGGACAGGGTATGGCGAGCAGTACTTC.

This clonotype was counted a few times. The CDR3 DNA reads TGTGCCAGCAGCTTACGGGGACAGGGTGCAGATACGCAGTATTTT. Its protein product is CASSLRGQGADTQYF. V gene TRBV7-3 combines with J gene TRBJ2-3, with 9 bases fitting TRBD1. V lost 2 bases to trimming and J lost 4 bases; unmatched junction nucleotides: 4. The CDR3 is 15 amino acids. Germline V gives CDR1 SGHTA, CDR2 FQGTGA.

The DNA for the CDR3 is TGCAGTGCCAGGATTGTAACTAATGAAAAACTGTTTTTT. Its protein is CSARIVTNEKLFF. The chain carries TRBV20-1 and TRBJ1-4; D is ambiguous. The CDR3 spans 13 residues. The germline V gene encodes CDR1 DFQATT and CDR2 SNEGSKA (reference sequence). Trimming took off 6 bases at V and 1 base at J, with 9 bases between the two ends.

This clonotype was recorded a few times. The chain's CDR3 is CASSYEGRGNYGYTF. In nucleotides, the CDR3 is TGTGCCAGCAGTTACGAGGGCAGGGGTAACTATGGCTACACCTTC. The chain couples TRBV6-5 to TRBJ1-2, with D perhaps matching TRBD1 (6 bases). Germline CDR1 and CDR2: MNHEY and SVGAGI. With 2 bases removed from V and 1 base from J, the gap between germline ends came to 11 bases. This CDR3 has 15 residues.

The table lists this clonotype with a few counts. The CDR3 coding sequence is TGTGCCAGTAGTATTCGGACAGTAAGGAAGCCCCAGCATTTT. Amino acids: CASSIRTVRKPQHF. This chain uses TRBV19 with TRBJ1-5; a weak D match, TRBD1 (6 bases). V was cut by 3 bases and J by 8 bases, with 14 bases left in between. Germline V gene data show CDR1 as LNHDA and CDR2 as SQIVND (reference sequence). The CDR3 has 14 amino acids.

The sample holds a few counts of this clonotype. V and J are TRBV9 and TRBJ2-5; D call uncertain. This CDR3 has 14 residues. With 0 bases removed from V and 4 bases from J, the gap between germline ends came to 10 bases. Looked up from germline, CDR1 is SGDLS and CDR2 is YYNGEE. The CDR3: CASSVEIASETQYF. CDR3 nucleotide sequence: TGTGCCAGCAGCGTAGAGATAGCCTCAGAGACCCAGTACTTC.

This clonotype was recorded a few times. This sequence joins TRBV11-3 and TRBJ2-1; 7 bases fit TRBD1. Germline CDR1 is SGHNT and CDR2 is YENEEA. Trimming at V came to 3 bases and at J to 16 bases, leaving 12 bases not matched to a gene. The CDR3 is 13 amino acids. Written as DNA, the CDR3 is TGTGCCAGCAGCTTTAGGACAGGCTCCTTTCAATTCTTC. Encoded protein: CASSFRTGSFQFF.

This clonotype has more than one count but fewer than ten. This chain connects TRBV28 to TRBJ2-7, with TRBD1 matching 8 bases. From germline, CDR1 is MDHEN and CDR2 SYDVKM. Germline trimming cut 7 bases from V and 1 base from J; bases unmatched to any gene: 12. The CDR3 has 16 residues. DNA of the CDR3: TGTGCCAGCACCCTCACCGGACAGGGAGGATCCTACGAGCAGTACTTC. Amino acid sequence: CASTLTGQGGSYEQYF.

This clonotype was recorded a few times. A junction boundary mismatches the germline segment, possibly from a read error. The chain employs TRBV12-3 or TRBV12-4 and TRBJ1-4; 7 bases match TRBD1. The CDR3 loop spans 19 amino acids. The CDR3 DNA reads as TGTGCCAGCAGTCCCAGGGCCCGACAGGGCTTGGCGACTAATGAAAAGCTGTTTTTT. It yields the protein CASSPRARQGLATNEKLFF.

The V call is TRBV7-9, the J call TRBJ1-2; maybe TRBD1 (6 bases). Trimming left V 1 base short and J 6 bases short, with 12 bases between. Per the germline V gene, CDR1 is SEHNR and CDR2 is FQNEAQ (reference sequence). The CDR3 covers 14 residues. Here the CDR3 reads CASSLVQGVDGYTF. CDR3 DNA sequence: TGTGCCAGCAGCTTAGTACAGGGAGTCGATGGCTACACCTTC.

The J gene is TRBJ1-2, the V gene TRBV20-1, with TRBD1 identical over 9 bases. The J segment lost 5 bases and the V segment lost 5 bases, leaving 15 bases of the junction unmatched. The CDR3 is 16 amino acids. Per germline, CDR1 DFQATT and CDR2 SNEGSKA (reference sequence). The CDR3 region is CSALHLSRDREYGYTF. In DNA form, the CDR3 reads TGCAGTGCTCTACACCTATCCCGGGACAGGGAGTATGGCTACACCTTC.

This clonotype was detected only a few times. The gene calls are TRBV5-1 and TRBJ2-5; no reliable D call. Gene TRBJ2-7 matches the end of the DNA better, so the J call may be wrong. The germline V gene encodes CDR1 SGHRS and CDR2 YFSETQ. The CDR3 has 15 amino acids. The CDR3 DNA sequence: TGCGCCAGCGCACTCGAGGCCAAGGTGAGCTACGAGCAGTACTTC. It codes for CASALEAKVSYEQYF.

This clonotype was recorded many times. The J gene is TRBJ2-1, the V gene TRBV12-3 or TRBV12-4; maybe TRBD1 (6 bases). V was clipped by 7 bases and J by 7 bases, with 17 bases between them. The CDR3 totals 14 residues. CDR3 amino acids: CASTKPGQVNEQFF. DNA for the CDR3: TGTGCCAGCACGAAACCGGGACAAGTGAATGAGCAGTTCTTC.

The chain links TRBV7-9 to TRBJ2-5; maybe TRBD2 (5 bases). The tail of the sequence fits TRBJ2-7 better, so the J call may be wrong. CDR3 length: 14 amino acids. CDR1 is SEHNR, CDR2 FQNEAQ, per germline (reference sequence). CDR3 nucleotides: TGTGCCAGCAGCTTCGACTCCCTTGAGGGCGAGCAGTACTTC. As protein: CASSFDSLEGEQYF.